The next 4 T cell receptor beta chains were all read from a single sample in a study of T cell responses to AZD1222 COVID-19 vaccine. Sequenced by immunoSEQ multiplex PCR; TCRdb stores in-frame clones only, minus some. Of 90,000 to 130,000 clones in the sample, 94% were seen once. The sequencing here drew on peripheral blood, taken 28 days after the second AZD1222 dose. These receptors all stem from an adult who received the AZD1222 COVID-19 vaccine.

The genes are TRBV15 and TRBJ1-3; TRBD1 aligns across 9 bases. Losses at the gene ends were 1 base for V and 8 bases for J; bases not matched to a gene: 9. This CDR3 is built from 16 residues. Germline values: CDR1 LNHNV, CDR2 YYDKDF (reference sequence). CDR3 DNA: TGTGCCACCAGCAGAGGGGGACAGGGTAGACAACACACCATATATTTT. Encoded protein: CATSRGGQGRQHTIYF.

The chain recombines TRBV11-3 with TRBJ2-3; D uncertain. V was cut by 0 bases and J by 2 bases, with 9 bases left in between. The CDR3 contains 15 residues. Germline-derived CDR1 and CDR2 are SGHNT and YENEEA. The chain's CDR3 is CASSLEARDTDTQYF. CDR3 in DNA: TGTGCCAGCAGCTTAGAGGCTAGGGACACAGATACGCAGTATTTT.

The chain recombines TRBV6-1 with TRBJ1-2, with TRBD1 identical over 7 bases. The CDR3 is made up of 17 amino acids. Trimming took 2 bases from V and 4 from J; bases not matched to a gene: 13. Germline lookup yields CDR1 MNHNS and CDR2 SASEGT. This chain's CDR3 is CASSEPGQPTGRYGYTF. CDR3 coding DNA: TGTGCCAGCAGTGAACCGGGACAGCCTACAGGCCGCTATGGCTACACCTTC.

The chain employs TRBV18 and TRBJ2-7; D is unresolved. Deletions cut 2 bases from V and 2 bases from J, with 4 bases between. This CDR3 region has 12 residues. The germline V gene encodes CDR1 KGHSH and CDR2 LQKENI. The CDR3 nucleotides read TGTGCCAGCTCACCAACTGCCTACGAGCAGTACTTC. Protein sequence: CASSPTAYEQYF.